Following are 16 T cell receptor beta chains from one sample sequenced in a study of T cell responses to AZD1222 COVID-19 vaccine. Profiled with immunoSEQ multiplex PCR; TCRdb holds only in-frame clones, not every one. The sample contains some 100,000 clones, over 75% of which appear only once. The material sequenced was peripheral blood, taken on day 0 of AZD1222 vaccination. The receptors come from an adult in good health.

The chain combines TRBV29-1 with TRBJ2-1; either TRBD1 or TRBD2 may fit D (5 bases each). Trimming shortened V by 4 bases and J by 5 bases, and 18 bases separated the two germline ends. Germline values: CDR1 SQVTM, CDR2 ANQGSEA. This CDR3 comprises 15 residues. The CDR3 region is CSVVIPGHGDNEQFF. CDR3 coding DNA: TGCAGCGTTGTCATCCCAGGACACGGGGACAATGAGCAGTTCTTC.

This clone was seen a handful of times. The rearrangement links TRBV29-1 to TRBJ1-2; 8 positions match TRBD1. The CDR3 spans 13 residues. Trimming took 4 bases from V and 4 from J; bases not matched to a gene: 5. In germline, CDR1 is SQVTM, CDR2 ANQGSEA. The CDR3 region has the DNA TGCAGCGTTGTCGACAGGGGTCCCTATGGCTACACCTTC. This gives the protein CSVVDRGPYGYTF.

The chain combines TRBV14 with TRBJ1-1; possible D gene TRBD1, 5 bases. The CDR3 sequence is 16 residues long. V was cut by 3 bases and J by 1 base, with 15 bases left in between. The germline V gene encodes CDR1 SGHDN and CDR2 FVKESK. Here the CDR3 DNA reads TGTGCCAGCAGCCACCACGGGGGACGGCAGAACACTGAAGCTTTCTTT. Protein product: CASSHHGGRQNTEAFF.

The CDR3 is CATSVRDRGTGELFF. The CDR3 bases are TGTGCCACCAGCGTCCGGGACAGGGGTACCGGGGAGCTGTTTTTT. The chain links TRBV15 to TRBJ2-2, with 10 bases matching TRBD1. The junction had 5 bases not matched to a gene; V was cut back by 5 bases and J by 5 bases. Germline loops: CDR1 LNHNV, CDR2 YYDKDF (reference sequence). The CDR3 is made up of 15 amino acids.

The chain is built from TRBV29-1 and TRBJ1-1; D unresolved. Germline CDR1 SQVTM, CDR2 ANQGSEA. V lost 4 bases and J 1 base, leaving 10 bases between the germline ends. The CDR3 length is 13 residues. The CDR3 DNA reads TGCAGCGTTGCGGTGAAGGAGAACACTGAAGCTTTCTTT. The encoded protein is CSVAVKENTEAFF.

This chain connects TRBV9 to TRBJ2-6; D is unresolved. The CDR3 has 17 residues. The germline V gene has CDR1 SGDLS and CDR2 YYNGEE. V was clipped by 3 bases and J by 0 bases, with 13 bases between them. Here the CDR3 DNA reads TGTGCCAGCAGCGCCAGTTACGGCAGCTCTGGGGCCAACGTCCTGACTTTC. It is translated as CASSASYGSSGANVLTF.

J is TRBJ1-2 and V is TRBV12-3 or TRBV12-4; D possibly corresponds to TRBD1 (5 bases). With 7 bases removed from V and 4 bases from J, the gap between germline ends came to 10 bases. This CDR3 region has 12 residues. The CDR3 nucleotides are TGTGCCAGCATCGGGACGGGCTATGGCTACACCTTC. Its protein product is CASIGTGYGYTF.

The chain links TRBV3-1 (or the pseudogene TRBV3-2) to TRBJ1-4; D is uncertain. V dropped 1 base and J dropped 2 bases, with 14 bases sitting between them. The CDR3 loop spans 17 amino acids. Germline V gene data show CDR1 as LGHDT and CDR2 as YNNKEL (reference sequence). The DNA for the CDR3 is TGTGCCAGCAGCCAAGCGTCACGAGGGAGGACTAATGAAAAACTGTTTTTT. Protein sequence: CASSQASRGRTNEKLFF.

This chain uses TRBV6-5 with TRBJ2-4; no reliable D call. V was shortened by 7 bases and J by 6 bases, with 13 bases between the two germline ends. The CDR3 spans 13 residues. Germline V gene lookup returns CDR1 MNHEY and CDR2 SVGAGI. The CDR3 DNA reads TGTGCCAGCAAAACCAACGGGTTAAACATTCAGTACTTC. Residues: CASKTNGLNIQYF.

The J gene is TRBJ2-1, the V gene TRBV5-4; TRBD1 agrees at 10 bases. CDR3 length: 15 amino acids. The germline V gene has CDR1 SGHNT and CDR2 YYREEE (reference sequence). V was pared by 5 bases and J by 6 bases, with 8 bases of the junction left unmatched. CDR3 region: CASSSPGQGFNEQFF. The CDR3 region has the DNA TGTGCCAGCAGTTCTCCGGGACAGGGGTTCAATGAGCAGTTCTTC.

The chain carries TRBV5-6 and TRBJ2-3; D remains ambiguous. This CDR3 is built from 17 residues. CDR1 and CDR2 (germline): SGHDT, YYEEEE. The V gene lost 2 bases and the J gene lost 3 bases, with 19 bases spanning the gap. CDR3 DNA sequence: TGTGCCAGCAGCTTCACGGTTCTGGTCCCGCCGACAGATACGCAGTATTTT. This sequence encodes CASSFTVLVPPTDTQYF.

CDR3 sequence: CAWKGGVQVQMNTEAFF. The CDR3 coding sequence is TGTGCCTGGAAGGGCGGGGTGCAGGTGCAGATGAACACTGAAGCTTTCTTT. V gene TRBV30 combines with J gene TRBJ1-1; no clear D. The V gene lost 4 bases and the J gene lost 0 bases, with 21 bases spanning the gap. This CDR3 has 17 residues. Germline V gives CDR1 GTSNPN, CDR2 SVGIG (reference sequence).

The genes are TRBV15 and TRBJ2-7, with D possibly being TRBD1 (6 bases). Germline V gene lookup returns CDR1 LNHNV and CDR2 YYDKDF (reference sequence). V dropped 1 base and J dropped 2 bases, with 9 bases sitting between them. The CDR3 extends over 14 amino acids. The chain's CDR3 is CATSRVAGAYEQYF. The CDR3 DNA sequence: TGTGCCACCAGCAGAGTCGCAGGGGCCTACGAGCAGTACTTC. Filled out from reference TRBV15 and TRBJ2-7, the complete variable domain reads DAMVIQNPRYQVTQFGKPVTLSCSQTLNHNVMYWYQQKSSQAPKLLFHYYDKDFNNEADTPDNFQSRRPNTSFCFLDIRSPGLGDTAMYLCATSRVAGAYEQYFGPGTRLTVT.

The rearrangement joins TRBV4-1 to TRBJ1-1; TRBD1 might be the D (5 bases). Germline-derived CDR1 and CDR2 are MGHRA and YSYEKL. The CDR3 extends over 13 amino acids. The V end lost 5 bases, the J end lost 7 bases, and 14 bases lay between the germline ends. CDR3 in amino acids: CASSIRLQGEAFF. The CDR3, as DNA: TGCGCCAGCAGCATCCGGTTGCAGGGTGAAGCTTTCTTT.

The V and J genes are TRBV7-3 and TRBJ2-2, with unresolved D. The germline gives CDR1 SGHTA, CDR2 FQGTGA. CDR3 size: 13 residues. The V end was cut by 1 base, the J end by 6 bases, with 6 bases between. The DNA for the CDR3 is TGTGCCAGCAGCTTAAAATTATCCGGGGAGCTGTTTTTT. Its translation: CASSLKLSGELFF.

The CDR3 here is CASSQDGGRGGQETQYF. Written as DNA, the CDR3 is TGCGCCAGCAGCCAAGATGGGGGAAGGGGCGGCCAAGAGACCCAGTACTTC. This sequence joins TRBV4-1 and TRBJ2-5; the D gene could be TRBD1 or TRBD2 (5 bases each). CDR1 MGHRA and CDR2 YSYEKL come from the germline V gene. The CDR3 consists of 17 residues. Between the trimmed V and J ends, which lost 0 bases and 1 base, there was a span of 15 bases.